This T cell receptor beta chain was recovered during a study of cytomegalovirus exposure and HLA in healthy donors (TCRdb year 2017). Broadly, across the study: In an earlier analysis of some 550 of the donors, about 260 Gb of sequence data and approximately 120 million unique TCR beta sequences from roughly 190 million T cells were reported. An early release covering about 600 HLA-typed donors comprised roughly 300 gigabases of sequencing data and roughly 85 million unique TCR sequences. The genetic ancestry cluster associated with self-reported Caucasian donors included roughly four fifths of the approximately 410 genotyped donors. The study aimed to test whether signatures of past pathogen exposure could be identified by cataloging public T cell receptors. Using immunosequencing, the study profiled T cell repertoires from about 620 subjects and related those repertoires to cytomegalovirus serostatus. In addition to the first cohort of 500 to 850 subjects, a separate validation cohort of 130 or so different subjects was used. High-throughput TCR immunosequencing, statistical association of individual TCRs with disease status, and machine learning were combined to predict cytomegalovirus infection status. A later analysis re-examined previously published TCR beta repertoires from about 700 donors and added high-resolution HLA genotyping to investigate patterns of TCR occurrence. Rather than drawing on any new phenotypic data, the later analysis identified candidate immune exposures from TCR beta sequences and the way those sequences occurred across donors. To decide whether each TCR beta V gene segment behaved as functional or pseudogenic, an earlier analysis of some 600 of the donors relied on high-throughput TCR beta sequencing. Donor age, sex, ethnicity and CMV serostatus were compiled alongside the repertoire data. A later genetic analysis used genome-wide SNP genotypes for about 55% of the 666 donors, treating that subset as a discovery cohort. All discovery cohort repertoires had been generated using a single sequencing platform. Both class I and class II loci were covered by HLA typing, at four-digit resolution. Typing coverage differed by locus: A, B, C, DRB1 and DQB1 were typed in about 629-640 donors, DQA1 in about 550, DPA1 in some 570, and DPB1 in 400 to 480. Because of strong linkage in the cohort, roughly five DR-DQ haplotypes were treated as single units for association and clustering. Across around 400 genotyped donors of the cohort, an average of about 200,000 unique TCR beta nucleotide sequences per donor were sequenced, and roughly 17% of those sequences were non-productive.

Summary of the overall study and its limitations: A few of the identified cytomegalovirus-associated TCR beta chains were confirmed in vitro to be specific for cytomegalovirus antigens. The classifier was reported to diagnose cytomegalovirus status with high specificity and sensitivity in both the original and validation cohorts. Because counts were too low, fewer than 20 rarely observed V segments, including chromosome 9 orphons, were excluded from the earlier analysis of 500 to 700 of the donors. Because HLA typing was unavailable for some donors at each locus, only the typed subset was used in association tests. Most TCR sequences were observed very rarely across donors, whereas some public TCRs were present in many individuals. In a later analysis, most CMV-associated TCR beta chains were found to appear HLA-restricted, with HLA associations seemingly driven largely by CMV exposure. Correlated functional status among segregating V segments might be attributable to linkage disequilibrium, but an unknown experimental factor could not be ruled out. Some IMGT-functional V segments, including TRBV6-2 and TRBV6-3, could not be told apart with the 87-base-pair reads, so those segments were excluded. Compared with equally common non-associated chains, HLA-associated TCR beta chains in a later analysis were more clonally expanded and had lower generation probabilities. In an earlier analysis of a few hundred of the donors, most TCR beta V segments were observed in productive rearrangements about 87% or about 30% of the time, broadly matching IMGT annotations. Specific HLA alleles were associated with 15,000 to 20,000 TCR beta sequences at a false discovery rate of 0.05 in a later analysis. A further reported finding was that TCR beta sequences accurately predicted the HLA-A and HLA-B alleles for most subjects in the first cohort. Immune exposure information for the cohort was limited to CMV serostatus. According to a later analysis, parvovirus B19, influenza, CMV and Epstein-Barr virus appeared linked to several top co-occurrence clusters. According to a later genetic analysis, donors in an Asian-associated ancestry cluster had fewer N-insertions in productive TCRs than the roughly 700-donor mean. This cohort had only TCR beta chains sequenced, and the lack of alpha or paired-chain data limited which features could be detected. A cluster of highly shared sequence variants was judged likely to be a technical artifact of the sequencing pipeline. The authors suggested that the approach could potentially be extended to other disease states and immunological phenotypes. In a later genetic analysis, a missense DCLRE1C variant was associated with V-gene and J-gene trimming of TCR beta chains, and the association was replicated in an independent cohort. The presence/absence analyses assumed that sequencing depth was roughly uniform across donors, and that assumption may not be true. The study gave a list of about 160 TCR beta chains associated with cytomegalovirus. When HLA alleles, especially DR and DQ, strongly co-occurred, TCR associations were difficult to assign to individual alleles. A later analysis found that TCR association rates varied across HLA loci, with DRB1 alleles showing the most associated TCRs and HLA-C alleles the fewest.

The library was generated by the immunoSEQ multiplex PCR assay. The multiplex PCR relied on a mix of 60 forward primers for TCR Vbeta segments and 13 reverse primers for TCR Jbeta segments. The CDR3 region of rearranged TCR beta genes was amplified from genomic DNA with a multiplex PCR assay. Amplified TCR beta libraries were sequenced as 87-base-pair reads on the Illumina HiSeq System. On the authors' methods: A later analysis counted tens of millions of unique TCR beta chains across the 700 or so repertoires, and roughly 11 million of these chains were shared by at least two donors. A nearest-neighbor algorithm error-corrected the raw reads and collapsed the reads into unique sequences, merging closely related sequences to remove PCR and sequencing errors. V, D and J gene segments were assigned by aligning CDR3 sequences to IMGT reference sequences. Each retained sequence needed at least a six-nucleotide match to both a V gene segment and a J gene segment. Rearrangements were called productive when the CDR3 lacked stop codons and stayed in frame with V and J; all others were non-productive. Following IMGT convention, CDR3 was defined as the stretch from the second conserved V-encoded cysteine up to the conserved J-encoded phenylalanine. The earlier analysis of more than 450 of the donors excluded sequences that lacked an unambiguous match to a single V gene segment. In an earlier analysis of about 590 of the donors, a V segment was called functional when productive rearrangements were above 56.7%, and segregating when the standard deviation between donors exceeded 5%. A statistical classification framework was built to diagnose cytomegalovirus status from the catalog of TCR beta chain sequences. In a later analysis, V and J genes were assigned by comparing TCR nucleotide sequences against IMGT/GENE-DB human TR gene sequences. In a later analysis, CDR3 sequences and most-parsimonious VDJ recombination scenarios were assigned using the TCRdist pipeline. In a later analysis, each TCR beta chain was defined by its CDR3 amino acid sequence together with its V-gene family, and reads without a unique V-gene family were excluded. A later analysis removed 592 highly shared, low-generation-probability nucleotide sequences to deal with suspected cross-contamination and a sequencing artifact. A later analysis calculated a clonal expansion index for each public chain from normalized within-repertoire ranks of inferred template counts. A later analysis computed generation probabilities with a VDJ recombination model fitted to out-of-frame rearrangements, and checked the results against IGoR. In a later analysis, hypergeometric tests were used to score TCR-TCR, TCR-HLA and TCR-CMV co-occurrence, with a repertoire-size bias correction applied to TCR pairs. A later analysis estimated false discovery rates by permuting HLA or CMV assignments 20 times. In a later analysis, co-occurring TCRs were grouped with DBSCAN, and TCRdist sequence similarity was added when clustering was performed within HLA-allele-positive subsets. Repertoires with fewer than 30,000 or more than 120,000 public chains, plus five repertoires with anomalous nucleotide sharing, were excluded from co-occurrence clustering. This immuneACCESS table, as held by TCRdb, lists in-frame sequences with V and J called but not all clones. Of the missing ones, under half trace to an unresolved V gene in checked studies; the others have no known cause. V and J calls and clone size come straight from that table; D and trimming were deduced from the DNA. The sample records tens of thousands of clones, around 76% of which are singletons. The top ten hold about 6% of the sample.

The CDR3 goes from the cysteine to the phenylalanine over 13 residues. Only the CDR3 DNA is retained, 39 bases long and in frame from the first base. Taken from the germline V gene, the CDR1 and CDR2 loops are SGHDT and YYEEEE. V drops 2 bases and J drops 0 bases, leaving 6 bases in between. This clone came up once. No antigen is known for it. No per-base quality is available; no much larger clone lies one base away. The cohort consisted of 650 to 700 healthy bone marrow donors. Cohort members were all nominally healthy when sampled, although unrecorded immune exposures were likely present. The donor was CMV seropositive and was included in the group of 289 seropositive cohort members. Every donor gave a peripheral blood sample, and the peripheral blood mononuclear cells from that sample were used for TCR beta sequencing. Genomic DNA extraction from the blood cell samples was performed with the Qiagen DNeasy Blood Extraction Kit.

The rearranged chain carries TRBV5-6 and TRBJ2-7, with the identity of the D gene unclear. Sequences were obtained from PBMCs. This receptor was obtained from a woman aged 45-59 years in good health and CMV-seropositive. The CDR3 protein: CASSFTDSYEQYF. The DNA sequence follows: TGTGCCAGCAGCTTTACAGACTCCTACGAGCAGTACTTC.